This TCR beta chain is from a study of shared clonotypes between healthy human individuals (dated by TCRdb to the early 2020s). The study in broad terms: A couple of women and a few men aged 18 to 49 years were included in the cohort. To estimate repertoire size and how much clonotype sharing occurs between individuals, the study deeply sequenced the blood TCR repertoires of roughly 5 healthy adults. Each donor's leukapheresis produced roughly between roughly 0.94 and 9.5 billion PBMCs. To increase sequencing depth and limit assay-specific biases, different laboratories used diverse techniques to prepare libraries and sequence TCR repertoires. For each donor, three plates each were used for CD4 naive and CD4 memory, two plates were used for CD8 naive, and one plate was used for CD8 memory. Overall study outcomes, separate from this receptor: Incomplete sequencing was indicated by rarefaction of sorted-subset datasets, despite the large sequencing depth. Naive subsets generally had larger estimated clonotype richness than memory subsets did. Across a handful of donors, 4.5% to 6.5% of naive CD4, roughly 3.8% of naive CD8, under 2.5% of memory CD4, and around 0.4% of memory CD8 clonotypes were shared. Compared with non-shared clonotypes, clonotypes shared by all four sorted-subset donors had higher generation probabilities. Because the study included a small number of donors, the genetic and exposure-history diversity represented was limited. Sampling was restricted to blood, and TCR repertoires in tissue are likely to differ from TCR repertoires in blood. Pairwise subsampling indicated that sequencing depth was expected to affect the degree of clonotype sharing among donors.

CD8 naive samples consisted of CD45RO-negative cells that were positively selected for CCR7, yielding a CD45RA+CCR7+ population without TemRA cells. Donors were healthy HIV-negative adults with no recently reported acute infections or vaccinations. All donors were Caucasian adults living in Nashville, Tennessee, USA. Blood was obtained by leukapheresis, after which PBMCs were separated by Ficoll-Histopaque density gradient centrifugation and cryopreserved in liquid nitrogen vapor phase. Analytical flow cytometry was used to check the purity and quantity of each magnetically sorted T cell population. Genomic DNA was isolated from every sorted fraction and measured by UV absorbance on a Nanodrop 2000c. Details on this clone: Its antigen remains undetermined. No much larger clone exists at a distance of one base, and base qualities are not known.

Using the deep immunoSEQ assay, TCR CDR3 regions were amplified from genomic DNA by multiplex PCR. Genomic DNA extracted from each cell subset was distributed evenly over all wells of several immunoSEQ 96-well plates, and each plate served as one replicate. Each replicate PCR for sorted subsets received about 220 ng genomic DNA, equal to around 32,000 T cell genomes. Purified libraries were measured with a Qubit 3.0 fluorometer, size-checked on a Bioanalyzer 2100, and measured again with the KAPA Library Quantification kit. Each immunoSEQ 96-well plate was sequenced on its own single-read 150-cycle Illumina NextSeq 550 flow cell. In the original analysis: The immunoSEQ output contained only junctional sequences without quality scores, so filtering could not match that applied to full-length reads. To assign V/J genes and CDR3, sequences were annotated using PyIR, a Python wrapper for IgBLAST v1.9, with IMGT germline references. Any read was removed if the V/J assignment was weak (E-value above 1e-6), the CDR3 was missing, or the read contained stop codons, out-of-frame junctions, or ambiguous translated residues. A V3J clonotype was defined by an identical inferred V gene, J gene, and CDR3 amino acid sequence. To compute the percentage overlap between repertoires, the number of shared unique clonotypes was divided by the size of the smaller repertoire. Three approaches were used to assess repertoire richness: RTK rarefaction, the Chao1 estimator, and Recon v2.1 estimates of unobserved clonotypes. OLGA was used to compute generation probabilities for all TCRbeta clonotypes that the gDNA method yielded from a few donors. Here the immuneACCESS table is served through TCRdb, limited to in-frame sequences with V and J called. Missing clones are a known gap in these copies; in checked studies unresolved V genes cover under half, and the rest lacks a known reason. The V and J calls and clone size come from that table; D and trimming were worked out from the DNA. In all, the sample holds hundreds of thousands of clones, and about 92% of those were seen once. The ten top clones hold approximately 25% of the sample.

The germline V gene yields SGHDN for CDR1 and FVKESK for CDR2. V loses 0 bases, J loses 2 bases, and the germline ends lie 14 bases apart. CDR3 length: 16 amino acids, cysteine to phenylalanine. This entry keeps only the CDR3 DNA: 48 bases, framed from base 1. The V gene is TRBV14 and the J gene is TRBJ2-7; possibly the D gene is TRBD2, per 5 matching bases. What was sequenced was naive CD8+ T cells sorted from blood. Taken with the paper, the label for cell subset or site translates to: CD45RA+CCR7+. The TCR comes from a man aged 30 to 39 in good health. Here the CDR3 is given as CASSQDRWAGAYEQYF. The DNA sequence reads TGTGCCAGCAGCCAAGATCGGTGGGCGGGTGCCTACGAGCAGTACTTC.